Each of the 24 T cell receptor beta chains below was sequenced from the same sample in a study of OX40 agonist ivuxolimab in advanced cancers. The data were produced by immunoSEQ multiplex PCR, yet TCRdb's version contains in-frame clones alone and is incomplete. The repertoire holds some 60,000 clones, with about 88% as singletons. The sample here was CD4+ or CD8+ T cells sorted from blood, taken in a trial of the OX40 agonist ivuxolimab. These receptors all come from an adult with an advanced solid tumor such as melanoma, head and neck, liver or kidney cancer.

The chain employs TRBV11-3 and TRBJ2-7; D possibly corresponds to TRBD1 (5 bases). Trimming took off 3 bases at V and 2 bases at J, with 8 bases between the two ends. Germline loops: CDR1 SGHNT, CDR2 YENEEA. CDR3 length: 13 residues. This chain's CDR3 is CASSLLQAYEQYF. CDR3 DNA sequence: TGTGCCAGCAGCTTGTTACAGGCCTACGAGCAGTACTTC.

The V call is TRBV28, the J call TRBJ2-7; D might be TRBD2 (7 bases). V was shortened by 7 bases and J by 6 bases, with 16 bases between the two germline ends. The germline V gene encodes CDR1 MDHEN and CDR2 SYDVKM. The CDR3 runs 13 residues. The CDR3 protein is CASTSGGQREQYF. The CDR3 bases are TGTGCCAGCACCTCCGGGGGGCAGCGCGAGCAGTACTTC.

This chain links TRBV6-5 with TRBJ1-2, with D possibly TRBD1 on 5 matching bases. V lost 4 bases, J lost 4 bases, and 13 bases lay in between. The germline V gene encodes CDR1 MNHEY and CDR2 SVGAGI. The CDR3 contains 14 residues. CDR3 nucleotides: TGTGCCAGCAGTTTCTCGGGACCGGTCTATGGCTACACCTTC. This sequence encodes CASSFSGPVYGYTF.

The gene calls are TRBV5-1 and TRBJ2-3; D could derive from TRBD1 or TRBD2 (6 bases each). Germline assignment: CDR1 SGHRS and CDR2 YFSETQ. V was cut by 1 base and J by 4 bases, with 13 bases left in between. This CDR3 spans 15 amino acids. CDR3 region: CASSLRGRGPDTQYF. In DNA, the CDR3 is TGCGCCAGCAGCTTGCGGGGGCGCGGGCCAGATACGCAGTATTTT.

This sequence joins TRBV30 and TRBJ1-1, with 7 bases lining up with TRBD1. The CDR3 runs 14 residues. Germline trimming cut 4 bases from V and 0 bases from J; bases unmatched to any gene: 5. In germline, CDR1 is GTSNPN, CDR2 SVGIG (reference sequence). CDR3 region: CAWTGDRVNTEAFF. In DNA form, the CDR3 reads TGTGCCTGGACGGGAGACAGGGTGAACACTGAAGCTTTCTTT.

The V gene is TRBV5-4, the J gene TRBJ1-1; weak D call: TRBD1 (6 bases). The CDR3 contains 13 residues. V was clipped by 4 bases and J by 0 bases, with 7 bases between them. Per the germline V gene, CDR1 is SGHNT and CDR2 is YYREEE (reference sequence). The CDR3 bases are TGTGCCAGCAGCCGGACAGTGAACACTGAAGCTTTCTTT. Translating it yields CASSRTVNTEAFF.

About this clone itself: At one end, the junction sequence differs from germline, possibly due to a read error. In the same sample, other DNA sequences code for this CDR3. The J gene is TRBJ2-2, the V gene TRBV30, with D possibly being TRBD1 (5 bases). CDR1 and CDR2 (germline): GTSNPN, SVGIG (reference sequence). The CDR3 length is 14 residues. The CDR3 DNA reads as TGTGCCTGGAGTGATCAGGGCTGGTCCGGAGAGCTGTTTTTT. As protein: CAWSDQGWSGELFF.

This chain links TRBV18 with TRBJ1-5; the D gene is possibly TRBD1 (6 bases). The CDR3 length is 13 residues. Germline V gives CDR1 KGHSH, CDR2 LQKENI. Trimming stripped 3 bases from V and 6 bases from J, with 9 bases between. The CDR3 DNA reads as TGTGCCAGCTCACCGGTGGGGGCTCAGCCCCAGCATTTT. Its translation: CASSPVGAQPQHF.

This sequence joins TRBV30 and TRBJ2-3; D ambiguous. This CDR3 comprises 14 residues. V dropped 3 bases and J dropped 0 bases, with 10 bases sitting between them. Germline CDR1 reads GTSNPN; CDR2 reads SVGIG (reference sequence). The CDR3 spells CAWRGVASTDTQYF. The DNA of the CDR3 is TGTGCCTGGAGGGGCGTCGCCAGCACAGATACGCAGTATTTT.

This chain joins TRBV6-5 and TRBJ2-3; D gene ambiguous. This CDR3 is 14 amino acids long. Trimming pared 3 bases from V and 2 bases from J, leaving 9 bases between. The germline gives CDR1 MNHEY, CDR2 SVGAGI. CDR3 loop: CASSYRASTDTQYF. CDR3 DNA: TGTGCCAGCAGTTATCGGGCCTCCACAGATACGCAGTATTTT.

The chain employs TRBV30 and TRBJ1-1; D is uncertain. The CDR3 has 14 residues. V lost 7 bases to trimming and J lost 0 bases, with 15 bases between them. Per germline, CDR1 GTSNPN and CDR2 SVGIG (reference sequence). The CDR3 loop is CASPKPPLNTEAFF. As DNA, the CDR3 is TGTGCCTCCCCTAAGCCCCCATTGAACACTGAAGCTTTCTTT.

This clone was detected only once. The V gene is TRBV19, the J gene TRBJ2-7; the D gene is possibly TRBD2 (6 bases). The CDR3 runs to 14 residues. Per germline, CDR1 LNHDA and CDR2 SQIVND (reference sequence). Trimming took off 5 bases at V and 3 bases at J, with 14 bases between the two ends. CDR3 DNA sequence: TGTGCCAGTAGTCGCTCGGGGGAACTCTACGAGCAGTACTTC. Protein sequence: CASSRSGELYEQYF.

The V and J genes are TRBV4-1 and TRBJ2-1, with D uncertain. The V end lost 4 bases, the J end lost 4 bases, and 17 bases lay between the germline ends. The CDR3 consists of 16 residues. Germline CDR1 and CDR2: MGHRA and YSYEKL. The CDR3 loop is CASSPEPRPLYNEQFF. CDR3 sequence (DNA): TGCGCCAGCAGCCCGGAACCTCGACCGCTTTACAATGAGCAGTTCTTC.

This chain joins TRBV6-6 and TRBJ1-2; 9 nucleotides agree with TRBD1. With V trimmed by 6 bases and J by 4 bases, 9 bases remained unmatched. Germline V gives CDR1 MNHNY, CDR2 SVGAGI (reference sequence). The length of the CDR3 is 15 residues. The DNA of the CDR3 is TGTGCCAGCAGCGACGGGGGACAGGGTGGCTATGGCTACACCTTC. This encodes CASSDGGQGGYGYTF.

The chain has TRBV7-3 and TRBJ2-2; D call uncertain. This CDR3 is built from 12 residues. Trimming stripped 1 base from V and 3 bases from J, with 0 bases between. Per the germline V gene, CDR1 is SGHTA and CDR2 is FQGTGA. The CDR3 here is CASSLNTGELFF. The CDR3 DNA follows: TGTGCCAGCAGCTTAAACACCGGGGAGCTGTTTTTT.

V and J are TRBV7-9 and TRBJ1-2; possible D gene TRBD1, 5 bases. CDR1 is SEHNR and CDR2 is FQNEAQ in the germline V gene (reference sequence). There are 12 residues in the CDR3. The V and J ends lost 1 base and 5 bases respectively, with 5 bases between them. The chain's CDR3 is CASSLEGYGYTF. CDR3 bases: TGTGCCAGCAGCTTAGAGGGGTATGGCTACACCTTC.

This chain uses TRBV18 with TRBJ2-6; D is possibly TRBD1 (5 bases). Trimming removed 4 bases from V and 2 bases from J, with 12 bases in between. The V gene's germline CDR1 is KGHSH and CDR2 LQKENI. The CDR3 sequence is 16 residues long. CDR3 DNA sequence: TGTGCCAGCTCACAGACAGTAGTGACTGGGGCCAACGTCCTGACTTTC. It encodes CASSQTVVTGANVLTF. Based on the CDR3 plus reference TRBV18 and TRBJ2-6, the full variable domain is NAGVMQNPRHLVRRRGQEARLRCSPMKGHSHVYWYRQLPEEGLKFMVYLQKENIIDESGMPKERFSAEFPKEGPSILRIQQVVRGDSAAYFCASSQTVVTGANVLTFGAGSRLTVL.

The chain recombines TRBV5-5 with TRBJ1-2, with D possibly being TRBD1 (6 bases). CDR3 size: 13 residues. In germline, CDR1 is SGHKS, CDR2 YYEKEE (reference sequence). Trimming removed 4 bases at V and 8 bases at J, with 15 bases between. CDR3 nucleotides: TGTGCCAGCAGCCCCTGGAGGGGGATCGGCTACACCTTC. The encoded protein is CASSPWRGIGYTF.

This chain uses TRBV19 with TRBJ1-3, with 7 positions matching TRBD1. From germline, CDR1 is LNHDA and CDR2 SQIVND (reference sequence). V lost 8 bases and J lost 2; bases outside the gene matches: 12. This CDR3 contains 16 residues. The CDR3 bases are TGTGCCAGTGGGACAGACACACTCGGCGCTGGAAACACCATATATTTT. It specifies CASGTDTLGAGNTIYF.

J is TRBJ1-6 and V is TRBV6-1; tentatively, D is TRBD1 (6 bases). The germline V gene encodes CDR1 MNHNS and CDR2 SASEGT. There are 13 residues in the CDR3. The V and J ends lost 8 bases and 10 bases respectively, with 15 bases between them. The CDR3, as DNA: TGTGCCAGCTTGGGACACGGTGGGTCACCCCTCCACTTT. Encoded protein: CASLGHGGSPLHF.

The V gene is TRBV5-1, the J gene TRBJ2-1; D unclear. V lost 0 bases and J lost 5, with 6 bases in between. This CDR3 contains 13 residues. Germline values: CDR1 SGHRS, CDR2 YFSETQ. CDR3 nucleotide sequence: TGCGCCAGCAGCTTGGGCCGGAACAATGAGCAGTTCTTC. It yields the protein CASSLGRNNEQFF.

The chain links TRBV5-1 to TRBJ1-1; D uncertain. V lost 0 bases, J lost 4 bases, and 7 bases lay in between. The length of the CDR3 is 13 residues. The germline V gene has CDR1 SGHRS and CDR2 YFSETQ. The DNA of the CDR3 is TGCGCCAGCAGCTTGGATGTGGGCACTGAAGCTTTCTTT. Its protein product is CASSLDVGTEAFF. The full variable domain, completed using reference TRBV5-1 and TRBJ1-1, is KAGVTQTPRYLIKTRGQQVTLSCSPISGHRSVSWYQQTPGQGLQFLFEYFSETQRNKGNFPGRFSGRQFSNSRSEMNVSTLELGDSALYLCASSLDVGTEAFFGQGTRLTVV.

On this clone itself: The junction departs from the called germline gene at one end, perhaps through a read error. The V and J genes are TRBV5-1 and TRBJ1-5; possibly TRBD1 for D (6 bases). The germline V gene has CDR1 SGHRS and CDR2 YFSETQ. The length of the CDR3 is 15 residues. CDR3 in DNA: TGTGCCAGCAGCCTCATAGGGGGGTCCAATCAGCCCCAGCATTTT. As protein: CASSLIGGSNQPQHF.

The gene calls are TRBV14 and TRBJ2-2, with 7 bases identical to TRBD1. The CDR3 totals 18 residues. Per germline, CDR1 SGHDN and CDR2 FVKESK. J lost 9 bases, V lost 1 base, and 17 bases had no gene match. In DNA form, the CDR3 reads TGTGCCAGCAGCCAAGGAGGTACGGGACAGTGGCCCTCGAGGGAGCTGTTTTTT. This gives the protein CASSQGGTGQWPSRELFF. Together with reference TRBV14 and TRBJ2-2, the CDR3 gives the full variable domain: EAGVTQFPSHSVIEKGQTVTLRCDPISGHDNLYWYRRVMGKEIKFLLHFVKESKQDESGMPNNRFLAERTGGTYSTLKVQPAELEDSGVYFCASSQGGTGQWPSRELFFGEGSRLTVL.